This T cell receptor beta chain was retrieved from a study of cytomegalovirus exposure and HLA in healthy donors. General observations from the study: Testing in vitro showed a few CMV-associated chains specific for CMV antigens. Listed as cytomegalovirus-associated were roughly 180 TCR beta chains.

TCRdb keeps only in-frame clones here, not all; method: immunoSEQ multiplex PCR. The sample records 75,000 to 100,000 clones, 96% being singletons. A note on this clone: The antigen is not known.

Germline CDR1 is MDHEN and CDR2 is SYDVKM. This CDR3 spans 15 amino acids. V was cut by 5 bases and J by 9 bases, with 20 bases left in between. Sequencing was carried out using PBMCs. The clonotype comes from a man between 18 and 29 years old in good health and CMV-seronegative. This chain connects TRBV28 to TRBJ1-3; D is uncertain. CDR3 sequence reads: CASSDAGSKRGTIYF. DNA for the CDR3: TGTGCCAGCAGTGATGCGGGAAGCAAGCGAGGCACCATATATTTT. The full variable domain, its missing parts supplied by reference TRBV28 and TRBJ1-3, is DVKVTQSSRYLVKRTGEKVFLECVQDMDHENMFWYRQDPGLGLRLIYFSYDVKMKEKGDIPEGYSVSREKKERFSLILESASTNQTSMYLCASSDAGSKRGTIYFGEGSWLTVV.